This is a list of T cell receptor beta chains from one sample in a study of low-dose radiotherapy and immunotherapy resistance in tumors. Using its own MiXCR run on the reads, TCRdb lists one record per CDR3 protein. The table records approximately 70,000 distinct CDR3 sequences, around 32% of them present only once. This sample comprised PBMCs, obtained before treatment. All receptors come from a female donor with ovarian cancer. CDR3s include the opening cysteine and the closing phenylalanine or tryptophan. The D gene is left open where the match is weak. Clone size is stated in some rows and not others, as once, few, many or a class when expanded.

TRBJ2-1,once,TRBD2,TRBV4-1,TGCGCCAGCAGCCAGTCTACATTCTGGGGGGGTCTGAACAATGAGCAGTTCTTC,CASSQSTFWGGLNNEQFF
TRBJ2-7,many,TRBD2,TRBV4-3,TGCGCCAGCAGCCAAGCCGAGACTAGCGGGTACGAGCAGTACTTC,CASSQAETSGYEQYF
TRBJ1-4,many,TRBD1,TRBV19,TGTGCCAGTAGTCGAAGCACAGGGGGCTCTGAAAAACTGTTTTTT,CASSRSTGGSEKLFF
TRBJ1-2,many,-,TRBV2,TGTGCCAGCAGTTTTGGACAGTACTATGGCTACACCTTC,CASSFGQYYGYTF
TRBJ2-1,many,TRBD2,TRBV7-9,TGTGCCAGCAGCTTTAGACTAGCCAGGGATGAGCAGTTCTTC,CASSFRLARDEQFF
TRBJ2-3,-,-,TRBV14,TGTGCCAGCAGCCAAAGGATCACCCCGGGGGATACGCAGTATTTT,CASSQRITPGDTQYF
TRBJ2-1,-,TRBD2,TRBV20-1,TGCAGTGCGACTAGCGGGGGACTTGGCAATGAGCAGTTCTTC,CSATSGGLGNEQFF
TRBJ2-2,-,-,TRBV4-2,-,CASSHHQNTGELFFF
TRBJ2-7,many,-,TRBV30,TGTGCCTGGTCTAGGGGAGATCTCTACGAGCAGTACTTC,CAWSRGDLYEQYF
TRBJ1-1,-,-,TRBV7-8,TGTGCCAGCAGCTTATACGCGGTTGTTAGCGGCTTAAGGCTGAACACTGAAGCTTTCTTT,CASSLYAVVSGLRLNTEAFF
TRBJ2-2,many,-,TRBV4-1,TGCGCCAGCAGCCAACTAGACCTAATGAACACCGGGGAGCTGTTTTTT,CASSQLDLMNTGELFF
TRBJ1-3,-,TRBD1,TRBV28,TGTGCCAGTTATGACGGACAGGCGGGAAACACCATATATTTT,CASYDGQAGNTIYF
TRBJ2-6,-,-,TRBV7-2,TGTGCCAGCAGCTTAGGGGGGTCCGGGGCCAACGTCCTGACTTTC,CASSLGGSGANVLTF
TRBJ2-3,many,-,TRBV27,TGTGCCAGCAGTTTTGTCGGAATTAGCACAGATACGCAGTATTTT,CASSFVGISTDTQYF
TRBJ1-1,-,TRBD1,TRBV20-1,TGCAGTTATAGACAGGGCGCAGTTGAAGCTTTCTTT,CSYRQGAVEAFF
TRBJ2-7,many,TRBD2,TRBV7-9,TGTGCCAGCAGCTTGCGGGAGCCCTTGTACGAGCAGTACTTC,CASSLREPLYEQYF
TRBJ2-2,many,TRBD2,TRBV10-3,TGTGCCATCAGTGAGTCGAAACTAGCGGCGAACACCGGGGAGCTGTTTTTT,CAISESKLAANTGELFF
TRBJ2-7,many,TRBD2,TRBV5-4,TGTGCCAGCAGCGCCGGGACTAGCGGCTACGAGCAGTACTTC,CASSAGTSGYEQYF
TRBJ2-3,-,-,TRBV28,TGTGCCAGCAGGCGCACAGATACGCAGTATTTT,CASRRTDTQYF
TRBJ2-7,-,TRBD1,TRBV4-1,TGCGCCAGCAGCACCCGGGACAGGAGCTCCTACGAGCAGTACTTC,CASSTRDRSSYEQYF
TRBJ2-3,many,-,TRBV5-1,TGCGCCAGCAGCTTGGGCGGAGATACGCAGTATTTT,CASSLGGDTQYF
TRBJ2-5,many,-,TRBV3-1,TGTGCCAGCAGCCAAGATACGAGGGGTGAGACCCAGTACTTC,CASSQDTRGETQYF
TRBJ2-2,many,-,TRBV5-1,TGCGCCAGCAGCTTGCCGTCGGGGGCCGGGGAGCTGTTTTTT,CASSLPSGAGELFF
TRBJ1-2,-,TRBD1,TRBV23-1,TGCGCCAGCAGCCGAGGGACAGGGTCCTATGGCTACACCTTC,CASSRGTGSYGYTF
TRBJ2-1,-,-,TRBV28,TGTGCCAGCTCCCGGGGTACCGGCAATGAGCAGTTCTTC,CASSRGTGNEQFF
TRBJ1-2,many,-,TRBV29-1,TGCAGCGTTGAAGATGGGACGGTTCATGGCTACACCTTC,CSVEDGTVHGYTF
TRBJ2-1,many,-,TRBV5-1,TGCGCCAGCCGGACGGTATACAATGAGCAGTTCTTC,CASRTVYNEQFF
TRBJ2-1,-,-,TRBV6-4,TGTGCCAGCCAGACATCGAAGGGGGAGGGGGCTCCCAACACGAACAACAATGAGCAGTTCTTC,CASQTSKGEGAPNTNNNEQFF
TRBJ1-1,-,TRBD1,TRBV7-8,TGTGCCAGCAGCTTAGATTACGCAGGGGGCACTGAAGCTTTCTTT,CASSLDYAGGTEAFF
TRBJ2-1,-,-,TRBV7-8,TGTGCCAGCAGCTCCAGGGGTAGCGGAGTGGGTGAGCAGTTCTTC,CASSSRGSGVGEQFF
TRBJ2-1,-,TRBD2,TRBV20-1,TGCAGTGCTAGAGGGGGGCTAGCGGGGTTGCCTTCCTACAATGAGCAGTTCTTC,CSARGGLAGLPSYNEQFF
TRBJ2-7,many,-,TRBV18,TGTGCCAGCTCACCAAACCAGGACAGTAGTACGACGGGGCAGTACTTC,CASSPNQDSSTTGQYF
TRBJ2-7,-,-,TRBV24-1,TGTGCCACCAGTGATTCGAGGGGGGCGTCCTACGAGCAGTACTTC,CATSDSRGASYEQYF
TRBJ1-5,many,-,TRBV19,TGTGCCAGTAGTATCTACACAGGGAGGCAGCCCCAGCATTTT,CASSIYTGRQPQHF
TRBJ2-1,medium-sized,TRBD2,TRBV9,TGTGCCAGCAGCGTAGGACTAGCGGGATACAATGAGCAGTTCTTC,CASSVGLAGYNEQFF
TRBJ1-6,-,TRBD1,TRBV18,TGTGCCAGCTCACCGGGACAGGGATCAACCCTCCACTTT,CASSPGQGSTLHF
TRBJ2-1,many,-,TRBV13,TGTGCCAGCAGCCACATGACAGGAATCAATGAGCAGTTCTTC,CASSHMTGINEQFF
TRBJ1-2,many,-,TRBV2,TGTGCCAGCAGCCCAGGGTATTCTGGCTACACCTTC,CASSPGYSGYTF